This T cell receptor beta chain was obtained from a study of early T cells in non-severe SARS-CoV-2 infection. TCRdb fed the 5' RACE reads into MiXCR, producing one record per CDR3 protein. The profile shows more than 55,000 distinct CDR3 sequences, approximately 12% of them singletons. Germline CDR1 MNHNS, CDR2 SASEGT. Trimming pared 8 bases from V and 1 base from J, leaving 11 bases between. This CDR3 comprises 13 residues. This clonotype was counted only a few times. The material sequenced was whole blood. This TCR came from an adult who was a healthcare worker with PCR-confirmed SARS-CoV-2 infection or an uninfected control (not recorded which). The chain uses TRBV6-1 and TRBJ1-1; D unclear. The CDR3 DNA sequence: TGTGCCAGCGGTAAGGGCTCGAACACTGAAGCTTTCTTT. Translating gives CASGKGSNTEAFF.